The 9 T cell receptor beta chains given below trace back to one sample, sequenced in a study of T cell responses to AZD1222 COVID-19 vaccine (dated by TCRdb to the early 2020s). The library came from the immunoSEQ multiplex PCR assay. TCRdb stores this immuneACCESS table with in-frame sequences only. Part of the clones is absent; in the studies checked, under half of the shortfall reflects unresolved V genes, and no reason is known for the rest. The sample includes under 200,000 clones, with around 92% observed a single time. The ten most abundant clones make up 1% to 1.5% of the sample. The intended sense of this specimen's time point label: about 28 days (+/-7) after the second vaccine dose. The source material was peripheral blood, sampled 28 days after the second AZD1222 dose. Receptor source: an adult who received the AZD1222 COVID-19 vaccine.

The rearrangement uses TRBV2 and TRBJ1-2; D may be TRBD1 (6 bases). V was shortened by 6 bases and J by 0 bases, with 17 bases between the two germline ends. Per germline, CDR1 SNHLY and CDR2 FYNNEI. The length of the CDR3 is 16 residues. The CDR3 loop reads CASSRIGRGTNYGYTF. The CDR3 coding sequence is TGTGCCAGCAGCAGGATCGGGAGGGGGACTAACTATGGCTACACCTTC.

This clone was detected once. A read error may account for a junction end that differs from germline. The rearrangement links TRBV7-7 to TRBJ2-3; D unresolved. Per germline, CDR1 SSHAT and CDR2 FNYEAQ (reference sequence). The CDR3 extends over 13 amino acids. The CDR3 region is CASSYATTDTQYF. For the CDR3, the DNA is TGTGCTAGCAGTTATGCGACCACAGATACGCAGTATTTT.

The rearrangement joins TRBV13 to TRBJ1-1, with no clear D. The ends were cut back, 4 bases at V and 1 base at J, with 10 bases in the middle. The CDR3 extends over 14 amino acids. The germline V gene encodes CDR1 PRHDT and CDR2 FYEKMQ (reference sequence). The CDR3 loop reads CASSSPRENTEAFF. CDR3 sequence (DNA): TGTGCCAGCAGCTCACCCCGCGAGAACACTGAAGCTTTCTTT.

J is TRBJ2-1 and V is TRBV7-3; the match to TRBD2 covers 8 bases. With V trimmed by 1 base and J by 0 bases, 26 bases remained unmatched. Germline lookup yields CDR1 SGHTA and CDR2 FQGTGA. This CDR3 spans 24 amino acids. CDR3: CASSLSFGLGNSSGTPSSYNEQFF. CDR3 sequence (DNA): TGTGCCAGCAGCTTAAGTTTCGGGTTGGGGAATAGTAGCGGGACTCCAAGCTCCTACAATGAGCAGTTCTTC.

The rearrangement joins TRBV5-1 to TRBJ2-3; TRBD2 aligns across 9 bases. The CDR3 totals 15 residues. V lost 5 bases and J lost 2; bases outside the gene matches: 6. Germline CDR1 is SGHRS and CDR2 is YFSETQ. DNA for the CDR3: TGCGCCAGCAGTACAAGCGGGGGGCCCACAGATACGCAGTATTTT. Residues: CASSTSGGPTDTQYF.

V gene TRBV7-2 combines with J gene TRBJ1-6; D remains ambiguous. This CDR3 is built from 15 residues. CDR1 and CDR2 (germline): SGHTA, FQGNSA. The V and J ends lost 3 bases and 0 bases respectively, with 6 bases between them. The CDR3 protein is CASSFQSSYNSPLHF. The DNA of the CDR3 is TGTGCCAGCAGCTTCCAGAGCTCCTATAATTCACCCCTCCACTTT.

The genes are TRBV12-3 or TRBV12-4 and TRBJ2-5; 7 bases are shared with TRBD2. The CDR3 has 13 amino acids. V shed 4 bases, J shed 8 bases, and the junction held 7 bases outside the gene matches. CDR3 loop: CASSSTSAGTQYF. For the CDR3, the DNA is TGTGCCAGCAGTTCTACTAGCGCCGGAACCCAGTACTTC.

This clone has just one count. This chain uses TRBV3-1 (or the pseudogene TRBV3-2) with TRBJ1-2; 7 bases are a match to TRBD1. Germline CDR1 LGHDT, CDR2 YNNKEL (reference sequence). The length of the CDR3 is 14 residues. V lost 1 base and J lost 6; bases outside the gene matches: 5. The CDR3 DNA reads as TGTGCCAGCAGCCAAGTTACAGGGGACCATGGCTACACCTTC. It codes for CASSQVTGDHGYTF.

This clone has only one observation. CDR3 residues: CASNFQSRQPQHF. CDR3 DNA: TGTGCCAGCAATTTTCAAAGCCGTCAGCCCCAGCATTTT. V usage is TRBV2 and J usage is TRBJ1-5; D not resolved. Germline assignment: CDR1 SNHLY and CDR2 FYNNEI. The CDR3 runs to 13 residues. V dropped 7 bases and J dropped 6 bases, with 13 bases sitting between them.